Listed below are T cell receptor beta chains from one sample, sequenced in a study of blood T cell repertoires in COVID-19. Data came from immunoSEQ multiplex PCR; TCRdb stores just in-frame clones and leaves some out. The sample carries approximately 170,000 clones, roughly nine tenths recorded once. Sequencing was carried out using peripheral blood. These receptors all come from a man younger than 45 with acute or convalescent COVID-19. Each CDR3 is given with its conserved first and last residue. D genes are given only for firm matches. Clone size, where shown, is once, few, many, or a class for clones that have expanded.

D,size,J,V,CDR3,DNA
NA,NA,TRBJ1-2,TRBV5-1,CASSLDRVGYTF,TGCGCCAGCAGCTTGGACAGGGTCGGCTACACCTTC
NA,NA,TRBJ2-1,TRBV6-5,CASSYALADYNEQFF,TGTGCCAGCAGTTACGCGTTGGCGGATTACAATGAGCAGTTCTTC
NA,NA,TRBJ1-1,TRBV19,CASDDRNTEAFF,TGTGCCAGTGATGACAGGAACACTGAAGCTTTCTTT
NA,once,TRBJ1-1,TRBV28,CASTLWAQGISEAFF,TGTGCCAGCACCCTATGGGCACAGGGAATCTCTGAAGCTTTCTTT
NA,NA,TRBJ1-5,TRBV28,CASSFPGNQPQHF,TGTGCCAGCAGTTTTCCGGGCAATCAGCCCCAGCATTTT
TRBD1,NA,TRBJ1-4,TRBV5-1,CASSPDRGINEKLFF,TGCGCCAGCAGCCCGGACAGGGGAATTAATGAAAAACTGTTTTTT
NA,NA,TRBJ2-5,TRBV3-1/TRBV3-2,CASSPPSRLVQETQYF,TGTGCCAGCAGCCCTCCGAGCCGACTAGTCCAAGAGACCCAGTACTTC
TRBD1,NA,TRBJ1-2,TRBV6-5,CASRTGGPYGYTF,TGTGCCAGCAGGACAGGGGGTCCGTATGGCTACACCTTC
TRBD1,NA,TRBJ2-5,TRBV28,CASSPMDREWETQYF,TGTGCCAGCAGTCCGATGGACAGGGAGTGGGAGACCCAGTACTTC
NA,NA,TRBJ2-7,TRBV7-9,CASSPTRDYYEQYF,TGTGCCAGCAGCCCTACTAGAGACTACTACGAGCAGTACTTC
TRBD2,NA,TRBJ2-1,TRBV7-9,CASSHGTSGSFDEQFF,TGTGCCAGCAGCCATGGGACTAGCGGGAGTTTTGATGAGCAGTTCTTC
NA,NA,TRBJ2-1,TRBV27,CASLGGHEQFF,TGTGCCAGCCTGGGGGGGCATGAGCAGTTCTTC
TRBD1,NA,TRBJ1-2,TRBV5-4,CASSRDSYYGYTF,TGTGCCAGCAGCCGGGACAGCTACTATGGCTACACCTTC
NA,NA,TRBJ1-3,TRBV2,CASSEADSGNTIYF,TGTGCCAGCAGTGAAGCGGACAGCGGAAACACCATATATTTT
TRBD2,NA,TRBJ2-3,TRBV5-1,CASSSTSGGQTTTDTQYF,TGCGCCAGCAGCTCGACTAGCGGGGGGCAGACGACCACAGATACGCAGTATTTT
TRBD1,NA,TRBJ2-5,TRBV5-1,CASSPAPTGVQETQYF,TGCGCCAGCAGCCCCGCTCCGACAGGGGTGCAAGAGACCCAGTACTTC
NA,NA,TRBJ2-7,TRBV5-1,CASSLAVHEQYF,TGCGCCAGCAGCTTGGCCGTCCACGAGCAGTACTTC
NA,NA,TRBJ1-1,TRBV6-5,CASSPGTQNTEAFF,TGTGCCAGCAGCCCCGGGACACAAAACACTGAAGCTTTCTTT
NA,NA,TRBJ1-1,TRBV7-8,CASSLDSTEAFF,TGTGCCAGCAGCCTAGACAGCACTGAAGCTTTCTTT
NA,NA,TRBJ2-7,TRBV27,CARDSSEQYF,TGTGCCAGAGACAGCTCCGAGCAGTACTTC
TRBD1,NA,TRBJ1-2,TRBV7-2,CASSWGQGLGGYTF,TGTGCCAGCAGCTGGGGACAGGGACTAGGTGGCTACACCTTC
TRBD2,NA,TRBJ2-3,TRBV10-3,CAILAGTTDTQYF,TGTGCCATTTTAGCGGGAACCACAGATACGCAGTATTTT
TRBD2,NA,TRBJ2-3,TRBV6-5,CAGRPTSGGSDTQYF,TGTGCCGGGCGGCCTACTAGCGGGGGGTCAGATACGCAGTATTTT
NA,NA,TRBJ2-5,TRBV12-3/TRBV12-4,CASSFILETQYF,TGTGCCAGCAGTTTTATCTTGGAGACCCAGTACTTC
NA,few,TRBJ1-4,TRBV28,CASAAGVGEKLFF,TGTGCCAGCGCCGCGGGGGTCGGCGAAAAACTGTTTTTT
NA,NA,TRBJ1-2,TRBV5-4,CASSLDREDYGYTF,TGTGCCAGCAGCTTAGACAGAGAAGACTATGGCTACACCTTC
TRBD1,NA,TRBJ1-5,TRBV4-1,CASSLRDRASNQPQHF,TGCGCCAGCAGCCTAAGGGACAGGGCAAGTAATCAGCCCCAGCATTTT
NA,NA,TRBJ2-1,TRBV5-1,CASSLLQYNEQFF,TGCGCCAGCAGCTTGCTCCAGTACAATGAGCAGTTCTTC
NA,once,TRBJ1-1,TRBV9,CASSTGMNTEAFF,TGTGCCAGCAGCACAGGCATGAACACTGAAGCTTTCTTT
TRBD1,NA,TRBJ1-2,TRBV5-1,CASSLPTGEGYTF,TGCGCCAGCAGCTTGCCAACAGGGGAAGGCTACACCTTC
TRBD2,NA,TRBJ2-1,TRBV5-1,CASRTSGRGNEQFF,TGCGCCAGCAGGACTAGCGGGAGGGGGAATGAGCAGTTCTTC
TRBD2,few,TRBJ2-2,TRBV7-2,CASIPPGLAGGPSTGELFF,TGTGCCAGCATACCCCCCGGCCTAGCGGGGGGACCTTCCACCGGGGAGCTGTTTTTT
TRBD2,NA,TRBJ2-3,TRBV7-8,CASRPRGTRYTSTDTQYF,TGTGCCAGCAGACCGCGGGGGACTCGGTACACGTCCACAGATACGCAGTATTTT
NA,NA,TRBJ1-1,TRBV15,CATSRDSEAFF,TGTGCCACCAGCAGAGACAGTGAAGCTTTCTTT
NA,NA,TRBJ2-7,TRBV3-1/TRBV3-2,CASSHGPRRHEQYF,TGTGCCAGCAGCCATGGGCCCCGAAGGCACGAGCAGTACTTC
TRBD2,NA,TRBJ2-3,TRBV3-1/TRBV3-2,CASSRSSGGGTDTQYF,TGTGCCAGCAGCCGATCTAGCGGGGGAGGGACAGATACGCAGTATTTT
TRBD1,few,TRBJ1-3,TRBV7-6,CASSLGSGQGRNTIYF,TGTGCCAGCAGCTTAGGCTCCGGACAGGGTCGAAACACCATATATTTT
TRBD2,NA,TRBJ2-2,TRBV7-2,CASSISGTAGELFF,TGTGCCAGCAGCATCAGCGGGACGGCCGGGGAGCTGTTTTTT
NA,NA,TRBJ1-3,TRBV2,CASSVRDTIYF,TGTGCCAGCAGTGTACGAGACACCATATATTTT
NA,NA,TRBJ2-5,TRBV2,CASISSGETQYF,TGTGCCAGCATTTCATCGGGGGAGACCCAGTACTTC
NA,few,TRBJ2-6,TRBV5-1,CASSLIGRASGANVLTF,TGCGCCAGCAGCTTGATCGGCAGGGCCTCTGGGGCCAACGTCCTGACTTTC
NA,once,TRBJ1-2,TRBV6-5,CASSYSGGNYGYTF,TGTGCCAGCAGTTACTCCGGCGGAAACTATGGCTACACCTTC
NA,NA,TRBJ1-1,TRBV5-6,CASSRRTEAFF,TGTGCCAGCAGCAGGCGGACTGAAGCTTTCTTT
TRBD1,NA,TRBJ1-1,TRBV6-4,CASKKGQMNTEAFF,TGTGCCAGCAAGAAGGGACAGATGAACACTGAAGCTTTCTTT
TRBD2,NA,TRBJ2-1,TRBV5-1,CASSIGTSPNNEQFF,TGCGCCAGCAGCATAGGGACTAGCCCGAACAATGAGCAGTTCTTC
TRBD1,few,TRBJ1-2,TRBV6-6,CASSYDGTGGRGYTF,TGTGCCAGCAGTTACGATGGGACAGGGGGCCGCGGCTACACCTTC
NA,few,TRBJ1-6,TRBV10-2,CASSESFLSPSPLHF,TGCGCCAGCAGTGAGTCCTTTCTAAGTCCTTCACCCCTCCACTTT
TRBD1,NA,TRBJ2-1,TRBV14,CASSPGQGYNEQFF,TGTGCCAGCTCACCGGGACAGGGGTACAATGAGCAGTTCTTC
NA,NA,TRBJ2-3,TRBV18,CASSPGHSNLDTQYF,TGTGCCAGCTCACCGGGACACAGCAACTTAGATACGCAGTATTTT
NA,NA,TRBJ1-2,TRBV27,CASSLSITPSILGYTF,TGTGCCAGCAGTTTATCGATTACCCCCTCTATTCTTGGCTACACCTTC
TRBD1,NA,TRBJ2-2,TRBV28,CASSGPGQGDGELFF,TGTGCCAGCAGTGGACCGGGACAGGGGGACGGGGAGCTGTTTTTT
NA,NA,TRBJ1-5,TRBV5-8,CASSPREAYTANQPQHF,TGTGCCAGCAGCCCCCGAGAGGCCTATACGGCAAATCAGCCCCAGCATTTT
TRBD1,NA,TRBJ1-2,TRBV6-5,CASSYGRGHGYTF,TGTGCCAGCAGTTATGGCAGGGGGCATGGCTACACCTTC